This T cell receptor beta chain was found in a study of technical replicates of blood from several donors. The assay was immunoSEQ multiplex PCR, and TCRdb's table has in-frame clones only and misses some. The sample records under 90,000 clones, 90% to 95% being singletons. Trimming removed 4 bases from V and 0 bases from J; junction bases left unmatched: 14. The CDR3 length is 20 residues. CDR1 and CDR2 from the germline V gene are MNHNS and SASEGT. The specimen sequenced was T cells isolated from PBMCs. The chain couples TRBV6-1 to TRBJ2-1; 11 positions match TRBD2. The origin of this receptor is a human donor in good health. In DNA, the CDR3 is TGTGCCAGCAGTGGCGTCACTAGCGGGGGAAGTTTGAGCTCCTACAATGAGCAGTTCTTC. It translates to CASSGVTSGGSLSSYNEQFF.